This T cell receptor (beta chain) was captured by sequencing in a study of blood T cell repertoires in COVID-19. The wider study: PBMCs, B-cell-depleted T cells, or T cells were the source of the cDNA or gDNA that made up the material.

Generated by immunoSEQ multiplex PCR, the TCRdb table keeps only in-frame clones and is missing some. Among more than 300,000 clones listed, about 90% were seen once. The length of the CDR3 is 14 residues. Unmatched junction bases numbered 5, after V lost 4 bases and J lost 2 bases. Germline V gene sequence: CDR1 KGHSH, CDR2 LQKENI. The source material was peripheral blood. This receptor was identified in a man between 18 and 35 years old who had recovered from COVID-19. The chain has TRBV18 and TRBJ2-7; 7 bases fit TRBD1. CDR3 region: CASSRDSSAYEQYF. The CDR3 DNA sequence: TGTGCCAGCTCACGGGACAGTTCGGCCTACGAGCAGTACTTC.